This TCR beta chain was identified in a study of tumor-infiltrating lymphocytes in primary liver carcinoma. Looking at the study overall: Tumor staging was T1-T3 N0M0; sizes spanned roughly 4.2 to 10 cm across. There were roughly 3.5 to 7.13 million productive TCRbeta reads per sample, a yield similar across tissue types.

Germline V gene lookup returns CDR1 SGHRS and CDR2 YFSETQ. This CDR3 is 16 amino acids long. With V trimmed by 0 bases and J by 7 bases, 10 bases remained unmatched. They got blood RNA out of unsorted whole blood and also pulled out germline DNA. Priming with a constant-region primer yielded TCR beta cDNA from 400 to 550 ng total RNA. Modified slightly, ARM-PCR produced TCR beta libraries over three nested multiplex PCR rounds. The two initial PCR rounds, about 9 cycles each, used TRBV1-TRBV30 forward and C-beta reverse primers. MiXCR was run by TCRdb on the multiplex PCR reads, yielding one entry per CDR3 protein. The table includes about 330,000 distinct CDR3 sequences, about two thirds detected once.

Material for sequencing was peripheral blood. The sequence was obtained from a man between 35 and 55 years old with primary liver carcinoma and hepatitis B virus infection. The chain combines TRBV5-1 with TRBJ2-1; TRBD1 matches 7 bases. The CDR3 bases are TGCGCCAGCAGCTTGGCCGGCGACACCAGGGGGAATGAGCAGTTCTTC. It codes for CASSLAGDTRGNEQFF. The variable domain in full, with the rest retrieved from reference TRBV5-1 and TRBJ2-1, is KAGVTQTPRYLIKTRGQQVTLSCSPISGHRSVSWYQQTPGQGLQFLFEYFSETQRNKGNFPGRFSGRQFSNSRSEMNVSTLELGDSALYLCASSLAGDTRGNEQFFGPGTRLTVL.